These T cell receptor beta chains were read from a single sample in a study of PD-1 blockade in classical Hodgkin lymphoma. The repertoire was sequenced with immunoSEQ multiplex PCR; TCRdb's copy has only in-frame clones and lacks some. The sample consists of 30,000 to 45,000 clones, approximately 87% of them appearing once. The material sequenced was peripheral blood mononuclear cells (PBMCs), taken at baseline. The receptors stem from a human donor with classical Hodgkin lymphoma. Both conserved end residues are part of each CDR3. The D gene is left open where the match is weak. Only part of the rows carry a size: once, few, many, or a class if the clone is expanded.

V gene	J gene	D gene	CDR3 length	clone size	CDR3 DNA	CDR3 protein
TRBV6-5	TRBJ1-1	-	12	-	TGTGCCAGCTCGCGGGGAAACACTGAAGCTTTCTTT	CASSRGNTEAFF
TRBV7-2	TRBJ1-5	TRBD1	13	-	TGTGCCAGCAGCTTGACAGGGAATCAGCCCCAGCATTTT	CASSLTGNQPQHF
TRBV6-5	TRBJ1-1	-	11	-	TGTGCCAGCTACAGGGACACTGAAGCTTTCTTT	CASYRDTEAFF
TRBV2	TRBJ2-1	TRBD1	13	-	TGTGCCAGCAGCTCGGGACAGGGGATTGGGCAGTTCTTC	CASSSGQGIGQFF
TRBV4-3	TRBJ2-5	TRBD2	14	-	TGCGCCAGCAGCCAAGGACTAGCGGGAGAGACCCAGTACTTC	CASSQGLAGETQYF
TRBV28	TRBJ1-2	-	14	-	TGTGCCAGCAGTTCCATGAGGGGGGGTTCGGGCTACACCTTC	CASSSMRGGSGYTF
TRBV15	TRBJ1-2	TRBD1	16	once	TGTGCCACCAGCAGAGAGGGGCAGGGGGGACTCTATGGCTACACCTTC	CATSREGQGGLYGYTF
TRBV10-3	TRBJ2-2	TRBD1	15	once	TGTGCCATCACAAGACAGGGCCCCAGCACCGGGGAGCTGTTTTTT	CAITRQGPSTGELFF
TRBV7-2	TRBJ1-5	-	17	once	TGTGCCAGCAGCCCCCTGGCGGCTTCTGGTTTTTATCAGCCCCAGCATTTT	CASSPLAASGFYQPQHF
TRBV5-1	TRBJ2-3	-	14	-	TGCGCCAGCAGTACGGGACTCAACACAGATACGCAGTATTTT	CASSTGLNTDTQYF
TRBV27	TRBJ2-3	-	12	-	TGTGCCAGCAGGTACAGCACAGATACGCAGTATTTT	CASRYSTDTQYF
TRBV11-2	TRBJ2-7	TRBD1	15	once	TGTGCCAGCAGCTTCTCAGGGGGCCTAAGCTACGAGCAGTACTTC	CASSFSGGLSYEQYF
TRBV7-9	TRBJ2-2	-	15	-	TGTGCCAGCAGGGGAGGGGGCTCCGACACCGGGGAGCTGTTTTTT	CASRGGGSDTGELFF
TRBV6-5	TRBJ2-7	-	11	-	TGTGCCAGCAGTTGGGACTACGAGCAGTACTTC	CASSWDYEQYF
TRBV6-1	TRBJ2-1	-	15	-	TGTGCCAGCAGTGAGGGCAGGGGCTCCTACAATGAGCAGTTCTTC	CASSEGRGSYNEQFF
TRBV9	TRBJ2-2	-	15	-	TGTGCCAGCAGCGGAGGGGGTAGCGGAAGCGGGGAGCTGTTTTTT	CASSGGGSGSGELFF